The 29 T cell receptor beta chains below come from one sample, sequenced in a study of T cell responses to AZD1222 COVID-19 vaccine. Assay: immunoSEQ multiplex PCR; the TCRdb copy retains only in-frame clones and omits some. The top ten clones hold approximately 30% of a sample with fewer than 85,000 clones, 75% to 90% of them seen once. Source: peripheral blood, taken on day 0 of AZD1222 vaccination. The receptor set was obtained from an adult in good health.

This clone was seen just once. The V gene is TRBV11-2, the J gene TRBJ2-1, with D possibly being TRBD2 (5 bases). Trimming took off 6 bases at V and 6 bases at J, with 12 bases between the two ends. Germline V gene lookup returns CDR1 SGHAT and CDR2 FQNNGV. This CDR3 spans 13 amino acids. This CDR3 reads CASRSLAVNEQFF. The CDR3 DNA reads as TGTGCCAGCAGGTCCCTAGCTGTCAATGAGCAGTTCTTC.

V gene TRBV3-1 (or the pseudogene TRBV3-2) combines with J gene TRBJ2-7; 10 bases line up with TRBD2. This CDR3 region has 14 residues. The trim removed 4 bases at V and 5 bases at J, leaving 5 bases unmatched. Germline loops: CDR1 LGHDT, CDR2 YNNKEL (reference sequence). The CDR3 loop reads CASSLGTSVNEQYF. The CDR3 DNA reads TGTGCCAGCAGCCTTGGGACTAGCGTCAACGAGCAGTACTTC.

This clone was observed once. The chain couples TRBV5-1 to TRBJ2-3, with TRBD2 identical over 7 bases. The trim removed 1 base at V and 4 bases at J, leaving 9 bases unmatched. Germline V gene data show CDR1 as SGHRS and CDR2 as YFSETQ. The CDR3 is made up of 16 amino acids. This CDR3 is CASSLLLADGADTQYF. The CDR3, as DNA: TGCGCCAGCAGCTTGCTCCTAGCGGACGGGGCAGATACGCAGTATTTT.

This chain connects TRBV7-2 to TRBJ1-5; D remains unclear. CDR1 SGHTA and CDR2 FQGNSA come from the germline V gene. V was cut by 1 base and J by 4 bases, with 5 bases left in between. The CDR3 is 13 amino acids. This CDR3 reads CASSLVQNQPQHF. CDR3 in DNA: TGTGCCAGCAGCTTAGTACAGAATCAGCCCCAGCATTTT.

This clone was counted a few times. The chain recombines TRBV5-6 with TRBJ2-1; D may be TRBD2 (6 bases). V was pared by 4 bases and J by 0 bases, with 11 bases between. There are 15 residues in the CDR3. Germline assignment: CDR1 SGHDT and CDR2 YYEEEE. CDR3 residues: CASSEGLDSYNEQFF. The CDR3 coding sequence is TGTGCCAGCAGCGAGGGACTCGACTCCTACAATGAGCAGTTCTTC.

This clone was seen just once. The gene calls are TRBV5-4 and TRBJ2-7, with TRBD2 matching 14 bases. Germline values: CDR1 SGHNT, CDR2 YYREEE (reference sequence). This CDR3 region has 17 residues. After removal of 4 bases from V and 3 bases from J, the junction contained 9 bases not matched to a gene. The CDR3 bases are TGTGCCAGCAGCGGCCGGGGACTAGCGGGGGAGTACTACGAGCAGTACTTC. Protein: CASSGRGLAGEYYEQYF.

The chain employs TRBV24-1 and TRBJ2-1; TRBD2 is a possible D gene (6 bases). The length of the CDR3 is 12 residues. Trimming took 3 bases from V and 8 from J, leaving 7 bases between them. Germline CDR1 and CDR2: KGHDR and SFDVKD. The CDR3 region is CATSDRGYEQFF. The CDR3, as DNA: TGTGCCACCAGTGATCGGGGGTATGAGCAGTTCTTC.

This clone was seen just once. The chain employs TRBV2 and TRBJ1-1; 9 bases agree with TRBD1. V lost 8 bases to trimming and J lost 1 base; unmatched junction nucleotides: 2. Germline V CDR1 and CDR2: SNHLY, FYNNEI. There are 13 residues in the CDR3. The CDR3: CASGTGPNTEAFF. CDR3 nucleotides: TGTGCCAGCGGGACAGGGCCGAACACTGAAGCTTTCTTT.

The chain uses TRBV19 and TRBJ2-1; D possibly uses TRBD1 or TRBD2 (5 bases each). Between the trimmed V and J ends, which lost 9 bases and 4 bases, there was a span of 22 bases. CDR1 is LNHDA, CDR2 SQIVND, per germline (reference sequence). The CDR3 runs 16 residues. Written as DNA, the CDR3 is TGTGCCAGCGTGGGGCCGGGACCTTCCTCTTACAATGAGCAGTTCTTC. Protein product: CASVGPGPSSYNEQFF.

J is TRBJ2-2 and V is TRBV11-3; TRBD2 agrees at 10 bases. Trimming took 4 bases from V and 1 from J; bases not matched to a gene: 12. Germline V gene sequence: CDR1 SGHNT, CDR2 YENEEA. The CDR3 totals 19 residues. CDR3 coding DNA: TGTGCCAGCAGCTCCCCCCACCCTCGGACTAGCGGGAACACCGGGGAGCTGTTTTTT. Its translation: CASSSPHPRTSGNTGELFF.

This clone has at least ten counts. The CDR3 nucleotides are TGTGCCAGCAGCCGGACAGGTTCTGGAAACACCATATATTTT. This gives the protein CASSRTGSGNTIYF. The J gene is TRBJ1-3, the V gene TRBV3-1 (or the pseudogene TRBV3-2), with 7 bases lining up with TRBD1. The CDR3 covers 14 residues. J gave up 1 base and V 4 bases, and 1 base lay outside the gene matches. The germline CDR1 and CDR2 sequences are LGHDT and YNNKEL (reference sequence).

The chain uses TRBV4-1 and TRBJ2-7, with D maybe TRBD1 (7 bases). Germline V gene sequence: CDR1 MGHRA, CDR2 YSYEKL. V was clipped by 4 bases and J by 0 bases, with 19 bases between them. The CDR3 contains 17 residues. The CDR3 DNA reads as TGCGCCAGCAGCCGAGACCCCAGGGGGACTGACTCCTACGAGCAGTACTTC. Its translation is CASSRDPRGTDSYEQYF.

The chain uses TRBV5-1 and TRBJ2-5, with 8 bases identical to TRBD2. The CDR3 extends over 13 amino acids. V was pared by 5 bases and J by 3 bases, with 3 bases of the junction left unmatched. Germline CDR1 reads SGHRS; CDR2 reads YFSETQ. CDR3 residues: CASSSGAEETQYF. CDR3 nucleotides: TGCGCCAGCAGTAGCGGGGCTGAAGAGACCCAGTACTTC.

The gene calls are TRBV28 and TRBJ2-1; 14 bases are shared with TRBD2. This CDR3 comprises 19 residues. The V and J ends lost 5 bases and 7 bases, in that order; junction bases with no gene match: 16. Germline V gene sequence: CDR1 MDHEN, CDR2 SYDVKM. The CDR3 nucleotides read TGTGCCAGCAGTGCCCAGCTTGAGGCGGGACTAGCGGGAGAAAATGAGCAGTTCTTC. Encoded protein: CASSAQLEAGLAGENEQFF.

This sequence joins TRBV3-1 (or the pseudogene TRBV3-2) and TRBJ2-6; D may be TRBD1 (5 bases). V was clipped by 1 base and J by 2 bases, with 12 bases between them. The CDR3 spans 17 residues. Germline V lookup: CDR1 LGHDT, CDR2 YNNKEL (reference sequence). The CDR3 protein is CASSQGYWGAGANVLTF. The CDR3 nucleotides are TGTGCCAGCAGCCAAGGTTATTGGGGCGCTGGGGCCAACGTCCTGACTTTC.

This chain connects TRBV10-1 to TRBJ2-3; TRBD2 might be the D (5 bases). The CDR3 runs 18 residues. The V end lost 0 bases, the J end lost 0 bases, and 16 bases lay between the germline ends. Germline V lookup: CDR1 WNHNN, CDR2 SYGVQD (reference sequence). DNA of the CDR3: TGCGCCAGCAGTGAGTCGAGTAGTCTAGCTTCTAGCACAGATACGCAGTATTTT. This sequence encodes CASSESSSLASSTDTQYF.

This chain links TRBV9 with TRBJ2-5, with 9 nucleotides matching TRBD2. CDR1 and CDR2 from the germline V gene are SGDLS and YYNGEE. V was clipped by 0 bases and J by 5 bases; unmatched bases: 5. The CDR3 loop spans 15 amino acids. CDR3 in DNA: TGTGCCAGCAGCGTAGTCGGGACTAGCAGGGAGACCCAGTACTTC. Amino acid sequence: CASSVVGTSRETQYF.

J is TRBJ1-1 and V is TRBV7-2, with 8 positions matching TRBD1. The CDR3 is made up of 17 amino acids. The germline V gene has CDR1 SGHTA and CDR2 FQGNSA. V was pared by 3 bases and J by 6 bases, with 15 bases of the junction left unmatched. CDR3 in DNA: TGTGCCAGCAGCTTCCGGGACAGGAGCCCTTGGAGGGCTGAAGCTTTCTTT. Amino acids: CASSFRDRSPWRAEAFF.

The chain links TRBV3-1 (or the pseudogene TRBV3-2) to TRBJ2-1, with 9 bases lining up with TRBD2. The germline V gene has CDR1 LGHDT and CDR2 YNNKEL (reference sequence). With 6 bases clipped from V and 3 bases from J, the junction kept 6 bases outside the gene matches. The CDR3 is 15 residues long. CDR3 coding DNA: TGTGCCAGCAGGGGCGGGAGGGGCGTCTACAATGAGCAGTTCTTC. Residues: CASRGGRGVYNEQFF.

V and J are TRBV28 and TRBJ1-5, with D perhaps TRBD1 (5 bases). Deletions cut 9 bases from V and 3 bases from J, with 12 bases between. Per germline, CDR1 MDHEN and CDR2 SYDVKM. CDR3 length: 13 amino acids. The CDR3 loop is CASCWGNNQPQHF. For the CDR3, the DNA is TGTGCCAGTTGTTGGGGGAACAATCAGCCCCAGCATTTT.

A word on this clone: The same CDR3 also results from other DNA sequences found in this sample. V is TRBV5-1 and J is TRBJ1-3; D possibly corresponds to TRBD1 (5 bases). Trimming pared 4 bases from V and 0 bases from J, leaving 8 bases between. Germline values: CDR1 SGHRS, CDR2 YFSETQ. The CDR3 runs 14 residues. CDR3 region: CASSGGSSGNTIYF. The CDR3 nucleotides read TGCGCCAGCAGCGGGGGGAGCTCTGGAAACACCATATATTTT.

The V gene is TRBV28, the J gene TRBJ1-5; 10 positions match TRBD1. J lost 2 bases, V lost 5 bases, and 9 bases had no gene match. Germline-derived CDR1 and CDR2 are MDHEN and SYDVKM. The CDR3 totals 17 residues. CDR3 bases: TGTGCCAGCAGTCCGTCCGGGACAGGGGTTGGCAATCAGCCCCAGCATTTT. Its protein is CASSPSGTGVGNQPQHF.

The CDR3 nucleotides are TGTGCCAGCAGTCCCAAGTCCTGGTCTGGAAACACCATATATTTT. It codes for CASSPKSWSGNTIYF. This chain links TRBV25-1 with TRBJ1-3; no clear D gene. CDR3 length: 15 residues. With 5 bases removed from V and 1 base from J, the gap between germline ends came to 12 bases. In germline, CDR1 is MGHDK, CDR2 SYGVNS.

The gene calls are TRBV24-1 and TRBJ1-2; D gene uncertain. V shed 5 bases and J shed 5 bases, with 11 bases lying between them. Looked up from germline, CDR1 is KGHDR and CDR2 is SFDVKD. The CDR3 spans 13 residues. The CDR3 sequence is CATSVGPGYGYTF. The DNA of the CDR3 is TGTGCCACCAGTGTTGGGCCAGGATATGGCTACACCTTC.

This clone was seen only once. The chain combines TRBV27 with TRBJ2-7, with D possibly being TRBD1 or TRBD2 (5 bases each). Trimming removed 5 bases at V and 2 bases at J, with 10 bases between. From germline, CDR1 is MNHEY and CDR2 SMNVEV (reference sequence). This CDR3 comprises 13 residues. The CDR3, as DNA: TGTGCCAGCAGTCTCCAGGGACCCTACGAGCAGTACTTC. It translates to CASSLQGPYEQYF.

The V gene is TRBV7-9, the J gene TRBJ2-5; 9 bases are a match to TRBD1. V lost 6 bases, J lost 4 bases, and 9 bases stayed unmatched. This CDR3 comprises 15 residues. Germline V gene lookup returns CDR1 SEHNR and CDR2 FQNEAQ (reference sequence). The CDR3 region has the DNA TGTGCCAGCAGACAGGACAGGGGAAATGTAGAGACCCAGTACTTC. Amino acids: CASRQDRGNVETQYF.

This sequence joins TRBV7-9 and TRBJ1-4; TRBD1 aligns across 9 bases. After removal of 5 bases from V and 7 bases from J, the junction contained 11 bases not matched to a gene. There are 16 residues in the CDR3. Per the germline V gene, CDR1 is SEHNR and CDR2 is FQNEAQ (reference sequence). CDR3 sequence reads: CASSPSGTGRGEKLFF. DNA for the CDR3: TGTGCCAGCAGCCCCTCCGGGACAGGGCGGGGTGAAAAACTGTTTTTT.

This clone was seen a handful of times. The chain recombines TRBV6-5 with TRBJ1-5; 9 bases fit TRBD1. The CDR3 is made up of 14 amino acids. V was clipped by 8 bases and J by 6 bases; unmatched bases: 8. Germline V CDR1 and CDR2: MNHEY, SVGAGI. This chain's CDR3 is CASRGQGDAQPQHF. CDR3 bases: TGTGCCAGCCGGGGACAGGGCGACGCTCAGCCCCAGCATTTT.

A few counts support this clone. V is TRBV9 and J is TRBJ1-5; D not certain. Germline values: CDR1 SGDLS, CDR2 YYNGEE. Trimming stripped 5 bases from V and 6 bases from J, with 3 bases between. The CDR3 covers 10 residues. In DNA form, the CDR3 reads TGTGCCAGCAGGGGTCAGCCCCAGCATTTT. Translated, it gives CASRGQPQHF. The entire variable domain, with the rest obtained from reference TRBV9 and TRBJ1-5, is as follows: DSGVTQTPKHLITATGQRVTLRCSPRSGDLSVYWYQQSLDQGLQFLIQYYNGEERAKGNILERFSAQQFPDLHSELNLSSLELGDSALYFCASRGQPQHFGDGTRLSIL.